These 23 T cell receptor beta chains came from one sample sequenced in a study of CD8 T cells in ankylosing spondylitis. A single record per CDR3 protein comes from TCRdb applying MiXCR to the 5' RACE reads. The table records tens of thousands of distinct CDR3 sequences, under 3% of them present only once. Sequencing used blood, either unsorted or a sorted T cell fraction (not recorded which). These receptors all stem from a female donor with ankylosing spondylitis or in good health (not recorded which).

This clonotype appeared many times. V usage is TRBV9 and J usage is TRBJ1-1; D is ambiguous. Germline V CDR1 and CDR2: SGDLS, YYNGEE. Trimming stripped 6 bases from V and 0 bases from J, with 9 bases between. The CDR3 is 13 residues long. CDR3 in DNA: TGTGCCAGCAACACCTTCATGAACACTGAAGCTTTCTTT. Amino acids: CASNTFMNTEAFF.

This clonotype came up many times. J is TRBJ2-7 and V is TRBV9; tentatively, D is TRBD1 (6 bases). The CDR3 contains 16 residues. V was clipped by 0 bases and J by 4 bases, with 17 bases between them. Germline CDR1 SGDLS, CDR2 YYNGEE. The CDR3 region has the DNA TGTGCCAGCAGCGTAGGGCCCATACAGGGATCTTACGAGCAGTACTTC. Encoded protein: CASSVGPIQGSYEQYF.

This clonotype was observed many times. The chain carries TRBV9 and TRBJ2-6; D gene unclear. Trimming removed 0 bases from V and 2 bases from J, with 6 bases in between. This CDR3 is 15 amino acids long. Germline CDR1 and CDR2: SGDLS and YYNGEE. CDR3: CASSVALPGANVLTF. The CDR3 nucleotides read TGTGCCAGCAGCGTAGCGCTTCCTGGGGCCAACGTCCTGACTTTC.

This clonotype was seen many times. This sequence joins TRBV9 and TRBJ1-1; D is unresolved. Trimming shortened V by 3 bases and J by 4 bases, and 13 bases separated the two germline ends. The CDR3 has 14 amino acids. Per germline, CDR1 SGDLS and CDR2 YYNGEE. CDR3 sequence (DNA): TGTGCCAGCAGCGCCCAGACGGATGTCACTGAAGCTTTCTTT. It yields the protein CASSAQTDVTEAFF.

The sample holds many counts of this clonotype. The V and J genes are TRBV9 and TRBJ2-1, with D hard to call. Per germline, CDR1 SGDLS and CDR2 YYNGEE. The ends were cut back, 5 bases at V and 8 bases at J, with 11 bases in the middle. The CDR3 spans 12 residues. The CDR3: CASSFPPDEQFF. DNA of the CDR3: TGTGCCAGCAGTTTCCCCCCCGATGAGCAGTTCTTC.

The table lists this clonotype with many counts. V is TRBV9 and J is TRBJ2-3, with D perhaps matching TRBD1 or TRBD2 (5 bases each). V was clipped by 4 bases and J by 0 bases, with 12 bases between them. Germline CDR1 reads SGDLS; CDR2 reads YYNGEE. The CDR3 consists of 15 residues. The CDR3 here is CASSNRDRSTDTQYF. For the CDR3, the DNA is TGTGCCAGCAGCAACCGGGACCGGAGCACAGATACGCAGTATTTT.

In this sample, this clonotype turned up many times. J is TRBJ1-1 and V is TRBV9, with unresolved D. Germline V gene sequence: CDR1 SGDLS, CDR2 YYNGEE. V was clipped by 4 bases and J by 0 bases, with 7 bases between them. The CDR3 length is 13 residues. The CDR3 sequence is CASSPHLNTEAFF. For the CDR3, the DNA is TGTGCCAGCAGCCCCCACTTGAACACTGAAGCTTTCTTT.

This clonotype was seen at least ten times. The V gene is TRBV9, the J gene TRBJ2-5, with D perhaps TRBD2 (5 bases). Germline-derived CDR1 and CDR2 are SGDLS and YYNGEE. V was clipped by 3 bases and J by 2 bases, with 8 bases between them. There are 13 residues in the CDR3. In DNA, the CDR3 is TGTGCCAGCAGCGCGGGAAAACAAGAGACCCAGTACTTC. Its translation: CASSAGKQETQYF.

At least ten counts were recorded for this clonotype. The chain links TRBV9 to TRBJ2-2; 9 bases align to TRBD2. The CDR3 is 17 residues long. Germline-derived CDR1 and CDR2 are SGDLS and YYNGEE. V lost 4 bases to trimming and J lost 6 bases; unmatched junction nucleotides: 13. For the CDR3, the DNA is TGTGCCAGCAGCCCCCGCGTGGGGACTAGCTCTTCCGGGGAGCTGTTTTTT. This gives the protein CASSPRVGTSSSGELFF.

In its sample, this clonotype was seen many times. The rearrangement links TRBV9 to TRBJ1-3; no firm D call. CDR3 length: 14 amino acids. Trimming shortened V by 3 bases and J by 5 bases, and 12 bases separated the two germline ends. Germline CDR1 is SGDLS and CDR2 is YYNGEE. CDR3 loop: CASSAPGNRNTIYF. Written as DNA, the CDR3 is TGTGCCAGCAGCGCTCCGGGGAACCGAAACACCATATATTTT.

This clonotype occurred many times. CDR3 amino acids: CASSDQDRIYNEQFF. The CDR3 DNA sequence: TGTGCCAGCAGCGATCAGGACAGGATCTACAATGAGCAGTTCTTC. The chain carries TRBV9 and TRBJ2-1; 7 positions agree with TRBD1. Germline CDR1 is SGDLS and CDR2 is YYNGEE. This CDR3 spans 15 amino acids. J lost 3 bases, V lost 3 bases, and 6 bases had no gene match.

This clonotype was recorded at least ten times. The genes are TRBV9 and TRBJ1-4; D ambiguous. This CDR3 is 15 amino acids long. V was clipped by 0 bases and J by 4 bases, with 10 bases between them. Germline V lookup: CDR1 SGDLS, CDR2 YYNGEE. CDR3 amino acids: CASSVAQGYNEKLFF. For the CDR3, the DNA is TGTGCCAGCAGCGTAGCTCAAGGCTATAATGAAAAACTGTTTTTT.

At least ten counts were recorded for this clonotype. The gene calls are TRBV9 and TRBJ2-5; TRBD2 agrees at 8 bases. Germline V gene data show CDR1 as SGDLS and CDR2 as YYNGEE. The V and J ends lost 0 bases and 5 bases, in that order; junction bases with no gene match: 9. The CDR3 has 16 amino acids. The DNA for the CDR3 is TGTGCCAGCAGCGTAGGGCCAGCGGGAGAGTGGGAGACCCAGTACTTC. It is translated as CASSVGPAGEWETQYF.

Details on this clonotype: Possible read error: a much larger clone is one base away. The CDR3 coding sequence is TGTGCCAGCAGCGTAGCTAGTATGGAGAACCAGTACTTC. Its translation is CASSVASMENQYF. This chain uses TRBV9 with TRBJ2-5, with unresolved D. The length of the CDR3 is 13 residues. Germline V gene sequence: CDR1 SGDLS, CDR2 YYNGEE. Using reference TRBV9 and TRBJ2-5 for the parts outside the CDR3, the full variable domain is DSGVTQTPKHLITATGQRVTLRCSPRSGDLSVYWYQQSLDQGLQFLIQYYNGEERAKGNILERFSAQQFPDLHSELNLSSLELGDSALYFCASSVASMENQYFGPGTRLLVL.

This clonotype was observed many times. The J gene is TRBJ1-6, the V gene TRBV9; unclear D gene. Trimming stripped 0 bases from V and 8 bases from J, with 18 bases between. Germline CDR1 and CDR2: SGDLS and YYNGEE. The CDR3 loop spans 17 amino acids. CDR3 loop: CASSVAVTSRGYSPLHF. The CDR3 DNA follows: TGTGCCAGCAGCGTAGCTGTAACCTCCCGGGGTTATTCACCCCTCCACTTT.

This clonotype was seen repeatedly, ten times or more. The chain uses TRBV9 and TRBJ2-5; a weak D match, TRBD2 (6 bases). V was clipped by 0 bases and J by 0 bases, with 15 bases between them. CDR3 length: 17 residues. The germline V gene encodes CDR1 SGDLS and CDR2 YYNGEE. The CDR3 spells CASSVDQGQRDQETQYF. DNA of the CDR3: TGTGCCAGCAGCGTAGATCAGGGCCAGCGGGACCAAGAGACCCAGTACTTC.

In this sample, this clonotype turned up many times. The CDR3 sequence: CASSALPTIWNTGELFF. The CDR3 coding sequence is TGTGCCAGCAGCGCCCTCCCCACTATTTGGAACACCGGGGAGCTGTTTTTT. This chain connects TRBV9 to TRBJ2-2; D unresolved. The CDR3 covers 17 residues. Trimming took 3 bases from V and 1 from J, leaving 16 bases between them. Looked up from germline, CDR1 is SGDLS and CDR2 is YYNGEE.

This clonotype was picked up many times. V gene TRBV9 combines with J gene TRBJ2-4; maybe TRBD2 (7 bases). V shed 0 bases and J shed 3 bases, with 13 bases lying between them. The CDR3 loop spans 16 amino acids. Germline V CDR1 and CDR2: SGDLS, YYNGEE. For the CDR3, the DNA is TGTGCCAGCAGCGTAGGTGGGGGGGCGAACAAAAACATTCAGTACTTC. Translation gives CASSVGGGANKNIQYF.

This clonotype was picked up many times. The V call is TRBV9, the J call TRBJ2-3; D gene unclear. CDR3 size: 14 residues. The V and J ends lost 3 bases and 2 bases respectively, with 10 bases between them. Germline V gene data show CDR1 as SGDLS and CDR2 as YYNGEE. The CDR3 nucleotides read TGTGCCAGCAGCGCTTACTACCCCACAGATACGCAGTATTTT. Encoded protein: CASSAYYPTDTQYF.

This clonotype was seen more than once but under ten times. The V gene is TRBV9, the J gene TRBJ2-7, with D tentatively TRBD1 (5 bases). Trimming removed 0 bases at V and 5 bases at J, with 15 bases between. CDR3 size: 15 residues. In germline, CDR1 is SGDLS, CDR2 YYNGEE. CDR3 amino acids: CASSVVGQGGDEQYF. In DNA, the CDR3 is TGTGCCAGCAGCGTAGTGGGGCAGGGTGGGGACGAGCAGTACTTC.

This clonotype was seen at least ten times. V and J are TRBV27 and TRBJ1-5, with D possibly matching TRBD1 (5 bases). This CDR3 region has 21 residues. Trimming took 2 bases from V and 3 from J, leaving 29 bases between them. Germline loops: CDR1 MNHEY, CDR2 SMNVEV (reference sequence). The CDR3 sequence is CASSLPPVDMLLHNFNQPQHF. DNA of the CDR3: TGTGCCAGCAGTTTACCCCCCGTGGACATGCTCTTGCACAACTTCAATCAGCCCCAGCATTTT.

The CDR3 DNA sequence: TGTGCCAGCAGCTCCTTCCTCGGGGGACAGGGCTCCTACGAGCAGTACTTC. Translating it yields CASSSFLGGQGSYEQYF. The gene calls are TRBV9 and TRBJ2-7, with TRBD1 matching 9 bases. The CDR3 has 17 amino acids. V was pared by 4 bases and J by 0 bases, with 11 bases of the junction left unmatched. Germline V gene lookup returns CDR1 SGDLS and CDR2 YYNGEE.

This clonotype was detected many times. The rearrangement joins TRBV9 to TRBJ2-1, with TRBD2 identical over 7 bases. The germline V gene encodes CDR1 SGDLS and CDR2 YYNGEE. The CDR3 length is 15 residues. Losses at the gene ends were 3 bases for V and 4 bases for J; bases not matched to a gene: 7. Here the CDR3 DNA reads TGTGCCAGCAGCGAGAGACTAGCCCCATACAATGAGCAGTTCTTC. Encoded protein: CASSERLAPYNEQFF.